The clone carrying this TCR beta chain was counted at least ten times. What it binds is unknown. From the 5' RACE reads, TCRdb called clonotypes with MiXCR, one entry per CDR3 protein. The repertoire holds around 93,000 distinct CDR3 sequences, with 9.5% to 15% as singletons. The data were taken from a study of early T cells in non-severe SARS-CoV-2 infection. The wider study: Bulk RNA from unsorted whole blood was sequenced; chains were unpaired. The study, taken as a whole, reports: VDJdb matching, biased toward anti-spike CD8 responses, missed private and CD4 specificities.

This sequence was found in an adult who was a healthcare worker with PCR-confirmed SARS-CoV-2 infection or an uninfected control (not recorded which). Specimen: whole blood, collected at baseline.

The CDR3 DNA reads as TGTGCCAGCAGCACTCTAGGAGTCGGCACAGATACGCAGTATTTT. Protein sequence: CASSTLGVGTDTQYF. This chain uses TRBV2 with TRBJ2-3; D uncertain. Germline loops: CDR1 SNHLY, CDR2 FYNNEI. The CDR3 is 15 amino acids. Deletions cut 6 bases from V and 1 base from J, with 14 bases between.